This TCR beta chain comes out of a study of Ad26.COV2.S vaccination and SARS-CoV-2 variants. The study, taken as a whole, reports: Following vaccination, spike-specific CD8+ and CD4+ T cell responses reportedly exhibited substantial breadth. Measures of TCR breadth and depth may have fallen short of total T cell responses.

Comment on this clone: Its antigen is still unknown.

The treatment denotes: about 20 received Ad26.COV2.S at low or high dose, single or two shots; several received placebo; per-sample allocation not given. Sampling was performed 63 days after the first vaccine or placebo injection. Donation came from an adult in Boston who was aged 18-55 years. Vaccine was an Ad26 vector expressing Wuhan-strain SARS-CoV-2 spike. The assay was immunoSEQ multiplex PCR, and TCRdb's table has in-frame clones only and misses some. The table records roughly 500,000 clones, about 83% of them present only once. The length of the CDR3 is 13 residues. V lost 8 bases and J lost 0, with 8 bases in between. Germline V CDR1 and CDR2: MNHEY, SVGAGI.

The chain combines TRBV6-5 with TRBJ1-5; D is ambiguous. Sequencing used peripheral blood, obtained in a trial of Ad26.COV2.S vaccine versus placebo. The origin of this receptor is a person between 18 and 60 years old who received the Ad26.COV2.S COVID-19 vaccine or a placebo. The CDR3 loop is CASGKYSNQPQHF. The CDR3 DNA reads as TGTGCCAGCGGGAAATATAGCAATCAGCCCCAGCATTTT.